A single sample is the source of the 24 T cell receptor beta chains below, sequenced in a study of OX40 agonist ivuxolimab in advanced cancers. Profiled with immunoSEQ multiplex PCR; TCRdb holds only in-frame clones, not every one. The sample shows roughly 62,000 clones, roughly 90% of them seen only once. The specimen comprised CD4+ or CD8+ T cells sorted from blood, sampled in a trial of the OX40 agonist ivuxolimab. The receptors shown here come from an adult with an advanced solid tumor such as melanoma, head and neck, liver or kidney cancer.

Comment on this clone: In the same sample, other DNA sequences code for this CDR3. The J gene is TRBJ1-1, the V gene TRBV21-1; the table assigns TRBD1, which was not confirmed against the DNA. TRBV21-1 is described as a pseudogene. The CDR3 runs 21 residues. CDR3 sequence (DNA): TGTGCCAGCAGCAAAGGAGGTTGCTTGGGACAGACGACACTAGCGAACACTGAAGCTTTCTTT. Residues: CASSKGGCLGQTTLANTEAFF.

CDR3 sequence: CASRPPGQESYGYTF. The CDR3 region has the DNA TGTGCCAGCAGGCCTCCGGGACAGGAGAGCTATGGCTACACCTTC. This chain connects TRBV6-5 to TRBJ1-2; 8 bases are shared with TRBD1. Germline values: CDR1 MNHEY, CDR2 SVGAGI. The CDR3 spans 15 residues. V gave up 6 bases and J gave up 4 bases; unmatched junction bases: 10.

The V call is TRBV21-1, the J call TRBJ2-2; the D call TRBD1 from the table was never checked on the DNA. TRBV21-1 is designated a pseudogene. This CDR3 region has 17 residues. CDR3 region: CASSTLGPGVKTGELFF. The CDR3 DNA is TGTGCCAGCAGCACTCTAGGCCCAGGGGTAAAGACCGGGGAGCTGTTTTTT.

In this sample, this clone turned up once. The chain carries TRBV19 and TRBJ2-7; TRBD1 is a possible D gene (5 bases). Germline loops: CDR1 LNHDA, CDR2 SQIVND (reference sequence). The CDR3 runs 16 residues. V shed 1 base and J shed 3 bases, with 16 bases lying between them. CDR3 nucleotide sequence: TGTGCCAGTAGTATAGGTGGGCGACAGCTAAACTACGAGCAGTACTTC. This codes for CASSIGGRQLNYEQYF.

CDR3 DNA: TGTGCCTGGGGGCAGGGGACAGATACGCAGTATTTT. Its translation is CAWGQGTDTQYF. The chain joins TRBV30 to TRBJ2-3; D might be TRBD1 (6 bases). This CDR3 contains 12 residues. Germline V CDR1 and CDR2: GTSNPN, SVGIG (reference sequence). V shed 5 bases and J shed 3 bases, with 9 bases lying between them.

V gene TRBV6-1 combines with J gene TRBJ2-7; no clear D. CDR3 length: 14 residues. V lost 2 bases to trimming and J lost 1 base, with 9 bases between them. The germline gives CDR1 MNHNS, CDR2 SASEGT. CDR3 nucleotides: TGTGCCAGCAGTGAAAATTTAGGGTCCTACGAGCAGTACTTC. It translates to CASSENLGSYEQYF.

J is TRBJ1-5 and V is TRBV7-8; 7 nucleotides align to TRBD1. This CDR3 is 16 amino acids long. Germline V gene sequence: CDR1 SGHVS, CDR2 FQNEAQ. V was pared by 5 bases and J by 3 bases, with 10 bases of the junction left unmatched. CDR3 sequence reads: CASSPKRTGVNQPQHF. The CDR3 nucleotides are TGTGCCAGCAGCCCGAAAAGGACAGGCGTCAATCAGCCCCAGCATTTT.

The CDR3: CASSPGQGRRETQYF. CDR3 DNA sequence: TGTGCCAGCAGCCCGGGACAGGGGCGGCGGGAGACCCAGTACTTC. V usage is TRBV11-3 and J usage is TRBJ2-5; 10 bases are shared with TRBD1. The CDR3 length is 15 residues. The V gene's germline CDR1 is SGHNT and CDR2 YENEEA. The J segment lost 5 bases and the V segment lost 5 bases, leaving 8 bases of the junction unmatched.

The chain links TRBV11-3 to TRBJ2-5, with D perhaps matching TRBD1 (6 bases). The V and J ends lost 4 bases and 7 bases respectively, with 13 bases between them. The CDR3 is made up of 13 amino acids. Looked up from germline, CDR1 is SGHNT and CDR2 is YENEEA. CDR3: CASSSGDGGTQYF. The CDR3, as DNA: TGTGCCAGCAGCTCAGGGGATGGTGGGACCCAGTACTTC.

This clone was seen just once. V gene TRBV10-2 combines with J gene TRBJ2-3, with D perhaps TRBD2 (6 bases). The CDR3 covers 13 residues. The V end was cut by 2 bases, the J end by 8 bases, with 11 bases between. Germline V CDR1 and CDR2: WSHSY, SAAADI. The DNA for the CDR3 is TGCGCCAGCAGTGAGATTAGCGGTAGTACGCAGTATTTT. Translation: CASSEISGSTQYF.

The chain employs TRBV4-1 and TRBJ2-1, with 8 positions matching TRBD2. The CDR3 length is 15 residues. Germline assignment: CDR1 MGHRA and CDR2 YSYEKL. The J segment lost 2 bases and the V segment lost 0 bases, leaving 0 bases of the junction unmatched. CDR3 residues: CASSQEAGAYNEQFF. The CDR3 DNA sequence: TGCGCCAGCAGCCAAGAAGCGGGAGCCTACAATGAGCAGTTCTTC.

The CDR3 nucleotides read TGTGCCACCAAGCCCGACAGGGGGCGAGAGACCCAGTACTTC. Translated, it gives CATKPDRGRETQYF. The gene calls are TRBV11-2 and TRBJ2-5; 10 bases agree with TRBD1. CDR1 and CDR2 from the germline V gene are SGHAT and FQNNGV. V lost 10 bases and J lost 4; bases outside the gene matches: 9. The CDR3 consists of 14 residues.

This chain uses TRBV4-1 with TRBJ2-1; D possibly matches TRBD1 or TRBD2 (6 bases each). The CDR3 sequence is 15 residues long. The V end was cut by 3 bases, the J end by 9 bases, with 18 bases between. Germline V gene lookup returns CDR1 MGHRA and CDR2 YSYEKL. The DNA of the CDR3 is TGCGCCAGCAGCCACCTGGGAAGGGGGGCAGTTGAGCAGTTCTTC. Translated: CASSHLGRGAVEQFF.

V usage is TRBV29-1 and J usage is TRBJ1-2; 7 nucleotides align to TRBD1. The ends lost 7 bases at V and 5 bases at J; junction bases unmatched: 10. Germline CDR1 is SQVTM and CDR2 is ANQGSEA. This CDR3 comprises 13 residues. CDR3 coding DNA: TGCAGCGCCGCCTCCCTGGGACAGTATGGCTACACCTTC. It encodes CSAASLGQYGYTF.

The CDR3: CAWSWTAGELFF. The CDR3 bases are TGTGCCTGGAGTTGGACAGCCGGGGAGCTGTTTTTT. The rearrangement uses TRBV30 and TRBJ2-2; the D gene is possibly TRBD1 (6 bases). Looked up from germline, CDR1 is GTSNPN and CDR2 is SVGIG (reference sequence). This CDR3 is built from 12 residues. V was clipped by 2 bases and J by 6 bases, with 7 bases between them.

The chain joins TRBV10-3 to TRBJ1-5, with a possible D match to TRBD1 (6 bases). V was clipped by 4 bases and J by 9 bases, with 13 bases between them. This CDR3 has 13 residues. Germline CDR1 is ENHRY and CDR2 is SYGVKD. DNA of the CDR3: TGTGCCATCAGTGGGGGGGACACCTGGCCCCAGCATTTT. Encoded protein: CAISGGDTWPQHF.

The chain links TRBV19 to TRBJ1-5; D ambiguous. Trimming left V 5 bases short and J 0 bases short, with 5 bases between. The CDR3 has 13 residues. Germline V gene lookup returns CDR1 LNHDA and CDR2 SQIVND (reference sequence). The CDR3 loop reads CASSPHSNQPQHF. The CDR3 DNA reads TGTGCCAGTAGTCCGCATAGCAATCAGCCCCAGCATTTT.

This chain uses TRBV28 with TRBJ2-3; 15 bases match TRBD2. Losses at the gene ends were 5 bases for V and 6 bases for J; bases not matched to a gene: 12. Germline CDR1 is MDHEN and CDR2 is SYDVKM. The CDR3 spans 18 residues. The CDR3 bases are TGTGCCAGCAGTCCCGGGGGACTAGCGGGGGGCAGGAGGGATACGCAGTATTTT. Translated: CASSPGGLAGGRRDTQYF.

The gene calls are TRBV27 and TRBJ2-3, with a tentative D call TRBD1 (6 bases). The CDR3 runs to 16 residues. The V gene lost 1 base and the J gene lost 2 bases, with 13 bases spanning the gap. CDR1 is MNHEY, CDR2 SMNVEV, per germline (reference sequence). CDR3 sequence: CASSLLGAPATDTQYF. The CDR3 region has the DNA TGTGCCAGCAGTTTATTGGGGGCCCCTGCCACAGATACGCAGTATTTT.

The chain employs TRBV29-1 and TRBJ1-2; D possibly corresponds to TRBD1 (6 bases). CDR1 is SQVTM, CDR2 ANQGSEA, per germline. This CDR3 has 13 residues. Trimming removed 7 bases at V and 4 bases at J, with 16 bases between. CDR3 in amino acids: CSARDNGRYGYTF. The CDR3 nucleotides read TGCAGCGCCCGGGACAACGGACGCTATGGCTACACCTTC.

This chain uses TRBV2 with TRBJ1-1, with D uncertain. Germline assignment: CDR1 SNHLY and CDR2 FYNNEI. Trimming took 3 bases from V and 7 from J, leaving 9 bases between them. The CDR3 runs 12 residues. DNA of the CDR3: TGTGCCAGCAGTGATTTTTTGGTTGAAGCTTTCTTT. Translated: CASSDFLVEAFF.

J is TRBJ2-3 and V is TRBV30; the D is unclear. Germline values: CDR1 GTSNPN, CDR2 SVGIG (reference sequence). The V and J ends lost 0 bases and 4 bases respectively, with 5 bases between them. The CDR3 spans 12 residues. This CDR3 is CAWSVQPDTQYF. The DNA for the CDR3 is TGTGCCTGGAGTGTACAGCCAGATACGCAGTATTTT.

The J gene is TRBJ1-3, the V gene TRBV25-1, with no clear D. Trimming pared 4 bases from V and 2 bases from J, leaving 9 bases between. The CDR3 loop spans 14 amino acids. CDR1 MGHDK and CDR2 SYGVNS come from the germline V gene. CDR3 DNA: TGTGCCAGCAGTGGTAGGGCTACTGGAAACACCATATATTTT. Translating it yields CASSGRATGNTIYF.

This clone was detected only a few times. The CDR3: CASSPGTGSQPQHF. The CDR3 DNA reads TGCGCCAGCAGCCCCGGGACAGGCTCACAGCCCCAGCATTTT. The chain links TRBV5-1 to TRBJ1-5; 8 bases are shared with TRBD1. This CDR3 contains 14 residues. Trimming cost V 4 bases and J 7 bases; bases outside gene matches: 7. Germline V gene data show CDR1 as SGHRS and CDR2 as YFSETQ.